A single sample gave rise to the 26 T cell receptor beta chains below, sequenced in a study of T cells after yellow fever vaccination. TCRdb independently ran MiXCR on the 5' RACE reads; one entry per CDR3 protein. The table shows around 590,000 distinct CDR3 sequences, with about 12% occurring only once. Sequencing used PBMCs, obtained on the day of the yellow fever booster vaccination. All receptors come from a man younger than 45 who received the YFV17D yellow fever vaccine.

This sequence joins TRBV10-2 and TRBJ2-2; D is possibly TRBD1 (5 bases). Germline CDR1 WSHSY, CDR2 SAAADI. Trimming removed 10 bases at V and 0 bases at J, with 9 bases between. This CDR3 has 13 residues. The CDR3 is CANAGSNTGELFF. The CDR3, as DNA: TGCGCCAACGCAGGGTCGAACACCGGGGAGCTGTTTTTT.

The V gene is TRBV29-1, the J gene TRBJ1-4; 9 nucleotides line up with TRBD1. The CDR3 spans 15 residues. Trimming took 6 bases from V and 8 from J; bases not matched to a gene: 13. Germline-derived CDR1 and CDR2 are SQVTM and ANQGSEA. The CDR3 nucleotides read TGCAGCGTGGCACGCCATCCGGGACAGGGCGAAAAACTGTTTTTT. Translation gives CSVARHPGQGEKLFF.

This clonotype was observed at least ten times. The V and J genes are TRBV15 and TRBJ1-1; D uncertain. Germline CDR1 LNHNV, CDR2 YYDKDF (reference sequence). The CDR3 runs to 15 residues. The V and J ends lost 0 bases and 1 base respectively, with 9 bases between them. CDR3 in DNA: TGTGCCACCAGCAGAGATGCGGGCCGGAACACTGAAGCTTTCTTT. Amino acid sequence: CATSRDAGRNTEAFF.

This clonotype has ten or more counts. CDR3 sequence: CASSWGQKETQYF. The CDR3 coding sequence is TGTGCCAGCAGCTGGGGACAGAAAGAGACCCAGTACTTC. The chain is built from TRBV7-9 and TRBJ2-5; the match to TRBD1 covers 7 bases. The junction had 2 bases not matched to a gene; V was cut back by 4 bases and J by 3 bases. The CDR3 runs 13 residues. Looked up from germline, CDR1 is SEHNR and CDR2 is FQNEAQ (reference sequence).

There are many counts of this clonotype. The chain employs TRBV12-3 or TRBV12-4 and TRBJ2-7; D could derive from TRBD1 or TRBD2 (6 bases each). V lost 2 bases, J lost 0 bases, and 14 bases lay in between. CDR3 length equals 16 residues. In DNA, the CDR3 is TGTGCCAGCAGTTTAAGGGGGGCGAGGAGCTCCTACGAGCAGTACTTC. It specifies CASSLRGARSSYEQYF.

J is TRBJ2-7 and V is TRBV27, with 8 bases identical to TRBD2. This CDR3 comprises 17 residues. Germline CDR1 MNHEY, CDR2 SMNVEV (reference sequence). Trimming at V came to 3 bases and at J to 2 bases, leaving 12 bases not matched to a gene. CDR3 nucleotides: TGTGCCAGCAGTTTTGTAAGTGGGCCAGCGGGAGCCTACGAGCAGTACTTC. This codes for CASSFVSGPAGAYEQYF.

The DNA for the CDR3 is TGCAGTGCTAGTGGTTACGACGGCGCCAATCAGCCCCAGCATTTT. Translating it yields CSASGYDGANQPQHF. The chain links TRBV20-1 to TRBJ1-5; no firm D call. The V end lost 3 bases, the J end lost 3 bases, and 15 bases lay between the germline ends. The CDR3 runs 15 residues. Per the germline V gene, CDR1 is DFQATT and CDR2 is SNEGSKA (reference sequence).

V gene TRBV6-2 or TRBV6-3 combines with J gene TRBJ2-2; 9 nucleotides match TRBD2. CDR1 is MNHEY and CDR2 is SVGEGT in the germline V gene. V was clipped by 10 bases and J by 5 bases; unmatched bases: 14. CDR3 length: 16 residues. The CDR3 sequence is CATLPSGSGRTGELFF. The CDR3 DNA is TGTGCCACACTACCCAGCGGTAGCGGGAGAACCGGGGAGCTGTTTTTT.

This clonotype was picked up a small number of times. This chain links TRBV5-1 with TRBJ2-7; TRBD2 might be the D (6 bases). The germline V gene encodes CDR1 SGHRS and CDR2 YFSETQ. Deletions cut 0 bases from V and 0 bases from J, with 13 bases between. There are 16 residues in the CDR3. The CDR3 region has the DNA TGCGCCAGCAGCTTGGGATGGCGGGGAAACTCCTACGAGCAGTACTTC. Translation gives CASSLGWRGNSYEQYF.

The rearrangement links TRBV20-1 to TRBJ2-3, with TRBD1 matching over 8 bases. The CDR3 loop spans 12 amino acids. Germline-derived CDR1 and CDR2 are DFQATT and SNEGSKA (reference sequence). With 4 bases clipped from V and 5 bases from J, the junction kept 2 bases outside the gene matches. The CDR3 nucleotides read TGCAGTGCTACAGGGGGCAAAGATACGCAGTATTTT. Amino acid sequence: CSATGGKDTQYF.

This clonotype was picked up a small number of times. CDR3 in amino acids: CASSLQLNYGYTF. CDR3 bases: TGTGCCAGCAGTTTACAGCTCAACTATGGCTACACCTTC. The chain joins TRBV12-3 or TRBV12-4 to TRBJ1-2; D not resolved. This CDR3 has 13 amino acids. V lost 2 bases, J lost 2 bases, and 6 bases lay in between.

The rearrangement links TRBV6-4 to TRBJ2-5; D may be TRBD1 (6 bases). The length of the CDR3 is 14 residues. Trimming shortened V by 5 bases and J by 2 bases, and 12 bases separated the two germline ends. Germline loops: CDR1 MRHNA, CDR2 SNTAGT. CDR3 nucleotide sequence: TGTGCCAGCAGTCACGGACAGATACAAGAGACCCAGTACTTC. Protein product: CASSHGQIQETQYF.

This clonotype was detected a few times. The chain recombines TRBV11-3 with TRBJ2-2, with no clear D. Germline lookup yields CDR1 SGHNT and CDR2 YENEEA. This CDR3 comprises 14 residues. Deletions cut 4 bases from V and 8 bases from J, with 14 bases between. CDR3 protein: CASSSAREVGELFF. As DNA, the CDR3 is TGTGCCAGCAGCTCAGCTAGAGAAGTTGGGGAGCTGTTTTTT.

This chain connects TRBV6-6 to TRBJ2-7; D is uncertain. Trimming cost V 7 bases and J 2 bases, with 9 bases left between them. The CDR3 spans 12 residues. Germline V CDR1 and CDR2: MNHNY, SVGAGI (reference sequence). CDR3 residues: CASTTGPYEQYF. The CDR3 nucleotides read TGTGCCAGCACCACCGGCCCCTACGAGCAGTACTTC.

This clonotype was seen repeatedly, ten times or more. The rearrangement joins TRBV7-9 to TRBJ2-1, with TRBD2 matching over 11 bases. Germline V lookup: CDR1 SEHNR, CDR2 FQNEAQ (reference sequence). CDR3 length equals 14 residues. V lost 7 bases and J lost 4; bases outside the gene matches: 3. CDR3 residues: CASILAGGYNEQFF. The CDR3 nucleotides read TGTGCCAGCATCCTAGCGGGAGGTTACAATGAGCAGTTCTTC. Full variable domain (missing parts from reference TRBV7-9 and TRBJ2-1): DTGVSQNPRHKITKRGQNVTFRCDPISEHNRLYWYRQTLGQGPEFLTYFQNEAQLEKSRLLSDRFSAERPKGSFSTLEIQRTEQGDSAMYLCASILAGGYNEQFFGPGTRLTVL.

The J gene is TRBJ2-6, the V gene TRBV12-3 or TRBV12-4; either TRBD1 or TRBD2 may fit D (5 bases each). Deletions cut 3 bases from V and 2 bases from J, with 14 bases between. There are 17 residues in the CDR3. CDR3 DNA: TGTGCCAGCAGTTTTGGGACGTCCAATCCTGGGGCCAACGTCCTGACTTTC. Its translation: CASSFGTSNPGANVLTF.

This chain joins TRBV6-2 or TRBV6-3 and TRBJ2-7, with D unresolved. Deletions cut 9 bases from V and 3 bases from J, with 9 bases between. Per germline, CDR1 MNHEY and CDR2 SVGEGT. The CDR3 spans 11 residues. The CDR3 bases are TGTGCCAGTCGGAGAATCTACGAGCAGTACTTC. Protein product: CASRRIYEQYF.

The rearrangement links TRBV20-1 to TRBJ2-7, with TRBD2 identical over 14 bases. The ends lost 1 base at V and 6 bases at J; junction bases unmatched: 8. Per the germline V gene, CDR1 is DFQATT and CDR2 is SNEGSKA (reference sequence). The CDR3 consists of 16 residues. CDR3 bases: TGCAGTGCTAGAGGGAGACTAGCGGGAGGGAGAGGCGAGCAGTACTTC. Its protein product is CSARGRLAGGRGEQYF.

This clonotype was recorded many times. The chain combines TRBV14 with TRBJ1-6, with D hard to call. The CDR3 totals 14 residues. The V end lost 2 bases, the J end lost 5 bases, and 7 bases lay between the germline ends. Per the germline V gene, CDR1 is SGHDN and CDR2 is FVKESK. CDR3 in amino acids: CASSQSGNNSPLHF. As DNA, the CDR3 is TGTGCCAGCAGCCAATCAGGAAATAATTCACCCCTCCACTTT.

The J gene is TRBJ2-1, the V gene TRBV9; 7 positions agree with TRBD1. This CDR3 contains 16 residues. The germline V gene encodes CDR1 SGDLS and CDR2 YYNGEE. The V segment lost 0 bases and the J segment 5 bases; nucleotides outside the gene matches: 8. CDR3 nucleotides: TGTGCCAGCAGCGTAGACCCCGGACAGGCCCACAATGAGCAGTTCTTC. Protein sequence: CASSVDPGQAHNEQFF.

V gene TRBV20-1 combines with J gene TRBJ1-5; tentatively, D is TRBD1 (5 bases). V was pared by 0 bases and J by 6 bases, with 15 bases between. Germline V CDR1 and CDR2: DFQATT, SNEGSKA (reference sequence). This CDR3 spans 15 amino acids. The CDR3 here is CSARDPQGASQPQHF. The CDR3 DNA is TGCAGTGCTAGAGATCCCCAGGGTGCGAGTCAGCCCCAGCATTTT.

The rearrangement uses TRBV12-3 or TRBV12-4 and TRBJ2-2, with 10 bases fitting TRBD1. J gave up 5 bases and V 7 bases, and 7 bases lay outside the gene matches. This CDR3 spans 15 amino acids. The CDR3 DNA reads TGTGCCAGCAAAAAGGACAGGGGGAGGACCGGGGAGCTGTTTTTT. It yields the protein CASKKDRGRTGELFF.

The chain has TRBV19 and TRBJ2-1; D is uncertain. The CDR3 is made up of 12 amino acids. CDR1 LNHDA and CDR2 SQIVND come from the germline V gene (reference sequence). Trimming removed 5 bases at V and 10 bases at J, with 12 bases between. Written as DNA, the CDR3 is TGTGCCAGTAGTCCCGTGGCAATGGAGCAGTTCTTC. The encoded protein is CASSPVAMEQFF.

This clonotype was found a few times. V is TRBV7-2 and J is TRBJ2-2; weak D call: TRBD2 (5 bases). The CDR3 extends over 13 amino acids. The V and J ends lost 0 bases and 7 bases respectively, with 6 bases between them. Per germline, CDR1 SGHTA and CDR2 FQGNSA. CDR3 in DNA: TGTGCCAGCAGCTTAGCCCGGGGCGGGGAGCTGTTTTTT. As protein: CASSLARGGELFF.

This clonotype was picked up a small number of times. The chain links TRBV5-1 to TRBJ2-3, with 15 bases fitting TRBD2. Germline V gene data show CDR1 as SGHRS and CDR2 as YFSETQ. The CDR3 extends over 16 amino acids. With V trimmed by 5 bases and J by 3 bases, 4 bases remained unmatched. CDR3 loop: CASRAGLAGGTDTQYF. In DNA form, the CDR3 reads TGCGCCAGCAGGGCGGGACTAGCGGGAGGAACAGATACGCAGTATTTT.

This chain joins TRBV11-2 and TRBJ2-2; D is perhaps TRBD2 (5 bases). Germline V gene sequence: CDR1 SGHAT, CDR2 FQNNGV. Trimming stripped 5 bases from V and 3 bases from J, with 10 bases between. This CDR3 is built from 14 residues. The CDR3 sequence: CASSRPGYTGELFF. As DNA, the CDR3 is TGTGCCAGCAGCCGTCCGGGGTACACCGGGGAGCTGTTTTTT.